The sequence of this TCR beta chain was determined in a study of cytomegalovirus exposure and HLA in healthy donors. Study observations and caveats: Donor immune exposure was known only as CMV serostatus. Later analysis showed TCR association rates varying by HLA locus, highest for DRB1 and lowest for HLA-C.

A word on this clone: The antigen is not known.

The CDR3 length is 15 residues. The germline V and J ends were trimmed by 1 base and 0 bases, with 10 bases remaining between them. Germline CDR1 reads LNHDA; CDR2 reads SQIVND (reference sequence). Primers included in the PCR were 60 Vbeta and 13 Jbeta primers. Generated by immunoSEQ multiplex PCR, the TCRdb table keeps only in-frame clones and is missing some. Here the sample table reports 150,000 or so clones. The sequencing input was PBMCs. This chain connects TRBV19 to TRBJ2-7, with a possible D match to TRBD1 (5 bases). This receptor was identified in a man younger than 35 in good health and CMV-seronegative. This CDR3 is CASSIARTGSYEQYF. The DNA of the CDR3 is TGTGCCAGTAGTATAGCAAGAACAGGCTCCTACGAGCAGTACTTC.